These 30 T cell receptor beta chains were all obtained from the same sample, sequenced in a study of human T cells and chemical hapten exposure (dated by TCRdb to about 2021). The library was built by means of RACE. The instrument was a NextSeq 500. The public reads were reprocessed in TCRdb via fastp at Q25 and MiXCR, keeping in-frame beta chains. Duplicate CDR3 protein sequences are folded into a single record with the most common DNA and genes. The sample profile shows 140,000 or so distinct CDR3 sequences; about 11% of them were found once. Of the sample, about 1.3% is held by the ten largest clones. The time point label, as the study defines it: patch test 2, 6 weeks after DPC sensitization. Reading the label with the study, this specimen's treatment or condition is: therapeutic diphenylcyclopropenone sensitization with weekly scalp DPC. The sequences come from whole blood, collected in connection with sensitization to the hapten diphenylcyclopropenone (DPC). These receptors came from a woman aged 45-65 years with alopecia areata. Some clones in this sample may be carry-over from other donors' samples.

This clonotype showed up many times. The V call is TRBV29-1, the J call TRBJ2-7; perhaps TRBD2 as D (6 bases). Germline V gene lookup returns CDR1 SQVTM and CDR2 ANQGSEA. The CDR3 totals 14 residues. Trimming removed 6 bases from V and 0 bases from J, with 15 bases in between. Written as DNA, the CDR3 is TGCAGCGTCAGTTTGGGCGGGACCTCCTACGAGCAGTACTTC. Translated: CSVSLGGTSYEQYF.

This clonotype was picked up a small number of times. J is TRBJ2-2 and V is TRBV5-4, with D tentatively TRBD2 (6 bases). CDR3 length equals 14 residues. Trimming left V 0 bases short and J 10 bases short, with 13 bases between. Germline V gene data show CDR1 as SGHNT and CDR2 as YYREEE (reference sequence). CDR3: CASSLERASVELFF. The CDR3 region has the DNA TGTGCCAGCAGCTTGGAACGGGCTAGCGTGGAGCTGTTTTTT. Full variable domain (rest looked up from reference TRBV5-4 and TRBJ2-2): ETGVTQSPTHLIKTRGQQVTLRCSSQSGHNTVSWYQQALGQGPQFIFQYYREEENGRGNFPPRFSGLQFPNYSSELNVNALELDDSALYLCASSLERASVELFFGEGSRLTVL.

The sample holds many counts of this clonotype. The rearrangement joins TRBV18 to TRBJ2-7; D gene ambiguous. Germline loops: CDR1 KGHSH, CDR2 LQKENI. The CDR3 is 11 residues long. V dropped 2 bases and J dropped 3 bases, with 2 bases sitting between them. The CDR3 coding sequence is TGTGCCAGCTCACCAGACTACGAGCAGTACTTC. It yields the protein CASSPDYEQYF.

The chain is built from TRBV25-1 and TRBJ2-5; TRBD1 might be the D (5 bases). Germline CDR1 MGHDK, CDR2 SYGVNS. V lost 2 bases, J lost 7 bases, and 11 bases lay in between. The CDR3 spans 13 residues. CDR3 in amino acids: CASSEGAVRTQYF. The CDR3 DNA reads TGTGCCAGCAGTGAAGGGGCGGTCCGGACCCAGTACTTC.

Many counts were recorded for this clonotype. The rearrangement joins TRBV20-1 to TRBJ2-3; TRBD2 matches at 10 bases. Germline CDR1 and CDR2: DFQATT and SNEGSKA (reference sequence). This CDR3 region has 17 residues. V lost 5 bases and J lost 6; bases outside the gene matches: 17. For the CDR3, the DNA is TGCAGTGCTGGCGGACTAACTAGCGGGACTGCCCTTGATACGCAGTATTTT. Translated: CSAGGLTSGTALDTQYF.

This clonotype was picked up many times. The chain has TRBV18 and TRBJ2-1, with a weak D call TRBD1 (6 bases). CDR1 is KGHSH and CDR2 is LQKENI in the germline V gene. Between the trimmed V and J ends, which lost 4 bases and 10 bases, there was a span of 20 bases. CDR3 size: 15 residues. The CDR3 reads CASSRDTSLVGEQFF. CDR3 nucleotides: TGTGCCAGCTCACGGGACACCTCCTTAGTCGGGGAGCAGTTCTTC.

This clonotype was detected only a few times. DNA for the CDR3: TGCAGCGTTGGCCCCTCCAGGGCCGAAGCCAAAAACATTCAGTACTTC. Protein: CSVGPSRAEAKNIQYF. The rearrangement uses TRBV29-1 and TRBJ2-4; maybe TRBD1 (5 bases). Trimming pared 4 bases from V and 0 bases from J, leaving 16 bases between. This CDR3 is built from 16 residues. Per the germline V gene, CDR1 is SQVTM and CDR2 is ANQGSEA.

This clonotype was observed at least ten times. The chain employs TRBV6-6 and TRBJ2-7; D not certain. Germline CDR1 reads MNHNY; CDR2 reads SVGAGI (reference sequence). Between the trimmed V and J ends, which lost 7 bases and 6 bases, there was a span of 19 bases. There are 14 residues in the CDR3. The CDR3 nucleotides are TGTGCCAGCACCGCCCGCGTCGATCTCCCCGAGCAGTACTTC. The encoded protein is CASTARVDLPEQYF.

The chain combines TRBV6-5 with TRBJ2-3; 8 nucleotides agree with TRBD1. Trimming took 5 bases from V and 11 from J; bases not matched to a gene: 6. The germline gives CDR1 MNHEY, CDR2 SVGAGI. The CDR3 runs 12 residues. The CDR3 region has the DNA TGTGCCAGCAGTCCCAGGGGGCTTGAGCAGTATTTT. Translation gives CASSPRGLEQYF.

This clonotype has a handful of counts. V gene TRBV6-1 combines with J gene TRBJ1-1; 7 bases line up with TRBD1. Germline trimming cut 4 bases from V and 0 bases from J; bases unmatched to any gene: 5. CDR3 length equals 15 residues. The germline V gene encodes CDR1 MNHNS and CDR2 SASEGT. The CDR3 loop is CASSALGGVNTEAFF. CDR3 in DNA: TGTGCCAGCAGTGCATTAGGGGGCGTGAACACTGAAGCTTTCTTT.

This clonotype was counted at least ten times. The rearrangement uses TRBV7-3 and TRBJ2-5; D possibly corresponds to TRBD1 (5 bases). The length of the CDR3 is 14 residues. Trimming removed 5 bases at V and 5 bases at J, with 15 bases between. Looked up from germline, CDR1 is SGHTA and CDR2 is FQGTGA. The CDR3 reads CASSPRGRGETQYF. In DNA form, the CDR3 reads TGTGCCAGCAGCCCAAGGGGAAGAGGCGAGACCCAGTACTTC.

This clonotype was observed a handful of times. V is TRBV12-3 or TRBV12-4 and J is TRBJ2-7, with D unresolved. The CDR3 has 11 amino acids. The V and J ends lost 3 bases and 7 bases respectively, with 7 bases between them. CDR3 sequence: CASSFTREQYF. DNA of the CDR3: TGTGCCAGCAGTTTCACCCGAGAGCAGTACTTC.

This clonotype turned up a few times. The V and J genes are TRBV7-2 and TRBJ2-7; D may be TRBD2 (6 bases). CDR1 and CDR2 from the germline V gene are SGHTA and FQGNSA. The V and J ends lost 5 bases and 1 base respectively, with 18 bases between them. The CDR3 is 16 residues long. DNA for the CDR3: TGTGCCAGCAGCCCCCACTCACAGCGGGCATCCTACGAGCAGTACTTC. Its protein is CASSPHSQRASYEQYF.

The J gene is TRBJ2-2, the V gene TRBV29-1; the D gene is possibly TRBD2 (6 bases). This CDR3 is 14 amino acids long. CDR1 and CDR2 (germline): SQVTM, ANQGSEA. Trimming removed 0 bases from V and 7 bases from J, with 12 bases in between. The CDR3 nucleotides are TGCAGCGTTGAAGATGGGGACTTAAACGGGGAGCTGTTTTTT. It specifies CSVEDGDLNGELFF.

This clonotype was seen ten or more times. The chain is built from TRBV18 and TRBJ2-5; D is undetermined. Trimming cost V 3 bases and J 1 base, with 12 bases left between them. This CDR3 comprises 15 residues. Per germline, CDR1 KGHSH and CDR2 LQKENI. DNA for the CDR3: TGTGCCAGCTCACCGCTGGTGGGGTTCCAAGAGACCCAGTACTTC. Translated: CASSPLVGFQETQYF.

J is TRBJ2-3 and V is TRBV20-1; 13 nucleotides match TRBD2. The CDR3 sequence is 13 residues long. Losses at the gene ends were 6 bases for V and 9 bases for J; bases not matched to a gene: 6. Germline loops: CDR1 DFQATT, CDR2 SNEGSKA (reference sequence). CDR3 protein: CSARTSGRGTQYF. DNA for the CDR3: TGCAGTGCACGGACTAGCGGGAGAGGGACGCAGTATTTT.

Ten or more counts support this clonotype. V usage is TRBV6-5 and J usage is TRBJ2-3; D uncertain. The germline V and J ends were trimmed by 2 bases and 5 bases, with 14 bases remaining between them. The CDR3 has 15 residues. Germline loops: CDR1 MNHEY, CDR2 SVGAGI. CDR3 amino acids: CASSYQTPKRDTQYF. The DNA for the CDR3 is TGTGCCAGCAGTTACCAGACGCCGAAGCGAGATACGCAGTATTTT.

A note on this clonotype: Because the CDR3 is missing its conserved closing phenylalanine or tryptophan, this is likely a read error. The V gene is TRBV20-1, the J gene TRBJ2-7; tentative D call: TRBD2 (7 bases). The V gene lost 5 bases and the J gene lost 3 bases, with 20 bases spanning the gap. CDR1 DFQATT and CDR2 SNEGSKA come from the germline V gene (reference sequence). The CDR3 extends over 15 amino acids. CDR3 residues: CSAGGGGGGNYEQYI. The DNA of the CDR3 is TGCAGTGCTGGTGGAGGGGGGGGAGGAAACTACGAGCAGTACATC.

This chain uses TRBV10-2 with TRBJ1-1; D is undetermined. CDR3 length equals 13 residues. The germline V gene has CDR1 WSHSY and CDR2 SAAADI. With 3 bases removed from V and 1 base from J, the gap between germline ends came to 6 bases. CDR3 coding DNA: TGCGCCAGCAGTGAACAGACGAACACTGAAGCTTTCTTT. It translates to CASSEQTNTEAFF.

The rearrangement joins TRBV20-1 to TRBJ1-1; D unclear. Germline CDR1 is DFQATT and CDR2 is SNEGSKA (reference sequence). The CDR3 length is 12 residues. V shed 6 bases and J shed 5 bases, with 13 bases lying between them. In nucleotides, the CDR3 is TGCAGTGCCCCGACCTTACCAACTGAAGCTTTCTTT. It codes for CSAPTLPTEAFF.

This clonotype was found a few times. The V gene is TRBV5-6, the J gene TRBJ2-7; D uncertain. This CDR3 has 15 residues. Germline V gene lookup returns CDR1 SGHDT and CDR2 YYEEEE. V lost 4 bases and J lost 0, with 14 bases in between. The CDR3 nucleotides read TGTGCCAGCAGCGCCCCGGGCGGACCCTCCTACGAGCAGTACTTC. It codes for CASSAPGGPSYEQYF.

As DNA, the CDR3 is TGCAGCGTTGAAGGGGACAGGGCATTAAGGACAGATACGCAGTATTTT. As protein: CSVEGDRALRTDTQYF. The chain carries TRBV29-1 and TRBJ2-3; the match to TRBD1 covers 9 bases. V trimming: 1 base; J trimming: 3 bases; junction bases outside the gene matches: 8. This CDR3 has 16 amino acids. Germline V gene lookup returns CDR1 SQVTM and CDR2 ANQGSEA.

This clonotype was counted only a few times. The V call is TRBV7-6, the J call TRBJ2-3; D is unclear. Germline loops: CDR1 SGHVS, CDR2 FNYEAQ. The CDR3 runs 14 residues. V lost 0 bases to trimming and J lost 5 bases, with 9 bases between them. CDR3 in amino acids: CASSLAGRQDTQYF. The CDR3 bases are TGTGCCAGCAGCTTAGCGGGCCGCCAAGATACGCAGTATTTT.

The V call is TRBV3-1, the J call TRBJ1-6; D is ambiguous. Trimming stripped 0 bases from V and 8 bases from J, with 8 bases between. In germline, CDR1 is LGHDT, CDR2 YNNKEL (reference sequence). CDR3 length: 14 residues. The CDR3 sequence: CASSQDYSYSPLHF. DNA of the CDR3: TGTGCCAGCAGCCAAGATTACTCATATTCACCCCTCCACTTT.

This chain joins TRBV7-2 and TRBJ2-3, with D possibly TRBD2 on 7 matching bases. Germline CDR1 is SGHTA and CDR2 is FQGNSA. The V end was cut by 5 bases, the J end by 0 bases, with 9 bases between. There are 14 residues in the CDR3. CDR3 sequence reads: CASSGGASTDTQYF. The CDR3 DNA is TGTGCCAGCAGCGGGGGGGCTAGCACAGATACGCAGTATTTT.

This sequence joins TRBV6-1 and TRBJ2-6; TRBD1 matches 7 bases. Germline CDR1 is MNHNS and CDR2 is SASEGT. V shed 8 bases and J 3 bases; nucleotides not matched to a gene: 10. The CDR3 extends over 16 amino acids. CDR3 protein: CASVDRDRFGANVLTF. DNA of the CDR3: TGTGCCAGCGTCGACAGGGACCGCTTTGGGGCCAACGTCCTGACTTTC.

This clonotype was recorded many times. The chain combines TRBV7-2 with TRBJ2-1, with no clear D. This CDR3 spans 18 amino acids. V lost 1 base and J 8 bases, leaving 24 bases between the germline ends. Germline assignment: CDR1 SGHTA and CDR2 FQGNSA. CDR3 in DNA: TGTGCCAGCAGCTTAGAAGGGTGGGCTAGTACTGGATACCATGAGCAGTTCTTC. This sequence encodes CASSLEGWASTGYHEQFF.

This clonotype has a count of ten or more. The junction differs from germline at one of its ends, possibly a read error. The chain couples TRBV12-3 or TRBV12-4 to TRBJ2-1; 7 nucleotides match TRBD2. This CDR3 is built from 15 residues. The CDR3 reads CASSLAVSSYNEQFF. CDR3 nucleotide sequence: TGTGCCAGCAGTCTAGCGGTTAGCTCCTACAATGAGCAGTTCTTC.

This clonotype was recorded a few times. This rearrangement joins TRBV7-2 to TRBJ2-3; D ambiguous. Germline CDR1 is SGHTA and CDR2 is FQGNSA. Trimming took off 3 bases at V and 2 bases at J, with 6 bases between the two ends. The CDR3 extends over 13 amino acids. CDR3 amino acids: CASSFQTTDTQYF. The CDR3, as DNA: TGTGCCAGCAGCTTTCAAACCACAGATACGCAGTATTTT.

This clonotype has more than one count but fewer than ten. The genes are TRBV20-1 and TRBJ2-5, with 8 bases identical to TRBD2. This CDR3 has 15 amino acids. With 4 bases clipped from V and 5 bases from J, the junction kept 12 bases outside the gene matches. Germline loops: CDR1 DFQATT, CDR2 SNEGSKA (reference sequence). CDR3 residues: CSANVLAGGVETQYF. DNA for the CDR3: TGCAGTGCTAATGTGCTAGCGGGTGGGGTGGAGACCCAGTACTTC.